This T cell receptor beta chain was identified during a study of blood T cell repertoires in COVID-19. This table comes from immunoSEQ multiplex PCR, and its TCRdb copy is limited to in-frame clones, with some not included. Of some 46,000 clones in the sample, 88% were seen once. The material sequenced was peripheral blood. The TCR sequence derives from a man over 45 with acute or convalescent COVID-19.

CDR3: CASSPHPAGGGTDTQYF. The CDR3 nucleotides are TGTGCCAGCAGCCCTCACCCAGCGGGAGGGGGCACAGATACGCAGTATTTT. The V call is TRBV7-6, the J call TRBJ2-3, with TRBD2 matching 10 bases. This CDR3 has 17 residues. V was clipped by 5 bases and J by 1 base; unmatched bases: 9. CDR1 is SGHVS and CDR2 is FNYEAQ in the germline V gene.